This TCR beta chain was observed in a study of T cells after yellow fever vaccination. This clonotype was observed many times. The CDR3 covers 13 residues. V was clipped by 4 bases and J by 6 bases; unmatched bases: 6. Germline CDR1 reads SGHRS; CDR2 reads YFSETQ. MiXCR, run by TCRdb on the 5' RACE reads, gives a single entry per CDR3 protein. The sample carries around 250,000 distinct CDR3 sequences, roughly 5.2% recorded once. This TCR was sampled from a young man who received the YFV17D yellow fever vaccine. The input for sequencing was CD4+ T cells sorted from PBMCs, taken on the day of the yellow fever booster vaccination. The chain employs TRBV5-1 and TRBJ1-2; TRBD1 matches 7 bases. The CDR3 loop is CASSTGDRDGYTF. Here the CDR3 DNA reads TGCGCCAGCAGCACAGGGGACCGGGATGGCTACACCTTC.